What follows are 12 T cell receptor beta chains derived from one specimen sequenced in a study of beta chain features in type 1 diabetes (dated by TCRdb to the late 2010s). The library was built by means of the immunoSEQ multiplex PCR assay. The High Capacity cDNA Reverse Transcription Kit was used to reverse transcribe all of the isolated RNA, meaning that expressed TCRB transcripts were what got sequenced. TCRdb took this table from immuneACCESS and kept in-frame rearrangements with V and J called. Such tables lack part of the clones; where checked against another copy, unresolved V genes explain under half of the gap, and the rest is unexplained. The sample table lists about 290,000 clones, 8% of them with a count of one. Clones ranked in the top ten supply more than 0.8% of the sample. Sequenced material: central memory CD4+ T cells from blood. These receptors were collected from a woman under 30 in good health.

The chain is built from TRBV18 and TRBJ2-5; D may match TRBD1 or TRBD2 (5 bases each). The V gene's germline CDR1 is KGHSH and CDR2 LQKENI. This CDR3 has 13 amino acids. The V gene lost 6 bases and the J gene lost 5 bases, with 13 bases spanning the gap. The CDR3: CASSPGPGETQYF. CDR3 coding DNA: TGTGCCAGCTCGCCGGGACCGGGCGAGACCCAGTACTTC.

The sample holds one count of this clone. The chain employs TRBV6-5 and TRBJ2-5; 7 positions agree with TRBD1. Germline CDR1 and CDR2: MNHEY and SVGAGI. After removal of 4 bases from V and 2 bases from J, the junction contained 7 bases not matched to a gene. The CDR3 is made up of 15 amino acids. In DNA, the CDR3 is TGTGCCAGCAGTTGGGCCGACAGGGAGCAAGAGACCCAGTACTTC. Amino acids: CASSWADREQETQYF.

This clone turned up a few times. The chain recombines TRBV7-3 with TRBJ2-1; 9 bases line up with TRBD1. There are 15 residues in the CDR3. Trimming at V came to 4 bases and at J to 4 bases, leaving 5 bases not matched to a gene. CDR1 SGHTA and CDR2 FQGTGA come from the germline V gene. CDR3 coding DNA: TGTGCCAGCAGCTCTGGACAGGGGCTTTACAATGAGCAGTTCTTC. It translates to CASSSGQGLYNEQFF.

The V gene is TRBV6-6, the J gene TRBJ1-2; perhaps TRBD1 as D (5 bases). V dropped 6 bases and J dropped 6 bases, with 17 bases sitting between them. The CDR3 has 14 residues. Germline V CDR1 and CDR2: MNHNY, SVGAGI (reference sequence). Here the CDR3 reads CASRPPGARDGYTF. The CDR3, as DNA: TGTGCCAGCAGGCCTCCCGGGGCGCGGGATGGCTACACCTTC.

The genes are TRBV7-9 and TRBJ2-7; 7 nucleotides match TRBD1. Trimming at V came to 5 bases and at J to 11 bases, leaving 15 bases not matched to a gene. The CDR3 totals 14 residues. Germline V CDR1 and CDR2: SEHNR, FQNEAQ (reference sequence). This CDR3 reads CASSKQGPRALEYF. CDR3 bases: TGTGCCAGCAGCAAACAGGGGCCCCGCGCGTTGGAGTACTTC.

The V call is TRBV7-2, the J call TRBJ2-4; TRBD2 matches at 9 bases. CDR1 and CDR2 (germline): SGHTA, FQGNSA. J gave up 2 bases and V 5 bases, and 10 bases lay outside the gene matches. This CDR3 has 17 residues. The CDR3 sequence is CASSQGVSGRTKNIQYF. The CDR3 nucleotides are TGTGCCAGCAGCCAAGGGGTTAGCGGGAGAACCAAAAACATTCAGTACTTC.

The chain recombines TRBV27 with TRBJ2-7, with a weak D call TRBD1 (6 bases). Germline-derived CDR1 and CDR2 are MNHEY and SMNVEV (reference sequence). This CDR3 is 13 amino acids long. V dropped 6 bases and J dropped 5 bases, with 14 bases sitting between them. The CDR3 DNA reads TGTGCCAGCAGGAAAAAGGGGGATCACGAGCAGTACTTC. Translation: CASRKKGDHEQYF.

This clone was seen ten or more times. The V call is TRBV9, the J call TRBJ2-1; D assignment may be TRBD1 or TRBD2 (6 bases each). From germline, CDR1 is SGDLS and CDR2 YYNGEE. The V gene lost 6 bases and the J gene lost 6 bases, with 19 bases spanning the gap. The CDR3 loop spans 15 amino acids. CDR3 protein: CASTPGAARRNEQFF. In nucleotides, the CDR3 is TGTGCCAGCACCCCGGGGGCGGCCCGACGCAATGAGCAGTTCTTC. The full variable domain, rest sourced from reference TRBV9 and TRBJ2-1, is DSGVTQTPKHLITATGQRVTLRCSPRSGDLSVYWYQQSLDQGLQFLIQYYNGEERAKGNILERFSAQQFPDLHSELNLSSLELGDSALYFCASTPGAARRNEQFFGPGTRLTVL.

This clone came up many times. The chain carries TRBV18 and TRBJ2-1; possible D gene TRBD1, 6 bases. Per the germline V gene, CDR1 is KGHSH and CDR2 is LQKENI. The CDR3 runs to 13 residues. Trimming took off 3 bases at V and 8 bases at J, with 11 bases between the two ends. The DNA for the CDR3 is TGTGCCAGCTCACCGGCAGGGGCCCATGAGCAGTTCTTC. Its protein is CASSPAGAHEQFF.

The chain combines TRBV7-2 with TRBJ2-7; D unclear. Trimming left V 5 bases short and J 3 bases short, with 5 bases between. From germline, CDR1 is SGHTA and CDR2 FQGNSA. CDR3 length equals 11 residues. CDR3 sequence reads: CASSENYEQYF. Here the CDR3 DNA reads TGTGCCAGCAGCGAGAACTACGAGCAGTACTTC. Full variable domain (remainder filled in from reference TRBV7-2 and TRBJ2-7): GAGVSQSPSNKVTEKGKDVELRCDPISGHTALYWYRQSLGQGLEFLIYFQGNSAPDKSGLPSDRFSAERTGGSVSTLTIQRTQQEDSAVYLCASSENYEQYFGPGTRLTVT.

The V call is TRBV5-5, the J call TRBJ1-2; 7 bases map to TRBD1. Germline values: CDR1 SGHKS, CDR2 YYEKEE (reference sequence). CDR3 length: 13 residues. The V and J ends lost 1 base and 6 bases, in that order; junction bases with no gene match: 3. Here the CDR3 reads CASSLRTGHGYTF. DNA for the CDR3: TGTGCCAGCAGCTTGAGGACAGGACATGGCTACACCTTC. The full variable domain, completed using reference TRBV5-5 and TRBJ1-2, is DAGVTQSPTHLIKTRGQQVTLRCSPISGHKSVSWYQQVLGQGPQFIFQYYEKEERGRGNFPDRFSARQFPNYSSELNVNALLLGDSALYLCASSLRTGHGYTFGSGTRLTVV.

This clone was counted between two and nine times. The V and J genes are TRBV6-1 and TRBJ1-1; D unresolved. This CDR3 is 12 amino acids long. V was cut by 6 bases and J by 5 bases, with 10 bases left in between. Looked up from germline, CDR1 is MNHNS and CDR2 is SASEGT. The CDR3 spells CASRPGVTEAFF. In DNA, the CDR3 is TGTGCCAGCAGACCGGGAGTGACTGAAGCTTTCTTT.